The 21 T cell receptor beta chains below all came from one sample that was sequenced in a study of a mutant IDH1 vaccine in newly diagnosed glioma. Antigens for these TCRs are unknown. Libraries were prepared by immunoSEQ multiplex PCR; TCRdb keeps only in-frame clonotypes and omits some of them. The table shows 84,000 or so clones, with over 75% occurring only once. Time point denoted: week 47, end of study. Doses of 300 ug of mutant IDH1 20-mer peptide were given with topical imiquimod. The sequenced sample was PBMCs, obtained from a glioma patient whose treatment included an IDH1 peptide vaccine. The origin of the receptors is a man between 40 and 49 years old with glioma.

The chain carries TRBV5-6 and TRBJ1-5; a weak D match, TRBD1 (5 bases). This CDR3 contains 16 residues. The germline gives CDR1 SGHDT, CDR2 YYEEEE. V lost 1 base to trimming and J lost 7 bases, with 18 bases between them. CDR3 sequence: CASSLHGVRGVQPQHF. In DNA, the CDR3 is TGTGCCAGCAGCTTGCATGGGGTACGGGGGGTCCAGCCCCAGCATTTT.

This rearrangement joins TRBV28 to TRBJ2-7; TRBD2 matches 8 bases. V was clipped by 3 bases and J by 6 bases; unmatched bases: 7. The CDR3 sequence is 14 residues long. Germline CDR1 reads MDHEN; CDR2 reads SYDVKM. The DNA of the CDR3 is TGTGCCAGCAGTTTGCGCGGGGGGCCCCTCGAGCAGTACTTC. Translating it yields CASSLRGGPLEQYF.

This chain joins TRBV27 and TRBJ2-7, with a possible D match to TRBD1 (6 bases). Deletions cut 4 bases from V and 0 bases from J, with 16 bases between. The germline gives CDR1 MNHEY, CDR2 SMNVEV (reference sequence). The CDR3 totals 16 residues. CDR3 coding DNA: TGTGCCAGCAGTTGGAGCTACAGGGCCGACTCCTACGAGCAGTACTTC. Translating gives CASSWSYRADSYEQYF.

The chain couples TRBV2 to TRBJ1-2; D not resolved. Trimming left V 6 bases short and J 5 bases short, with 13 bases between. CDR1 is SNHLY, CDR2 FYNNEI, per germline. This CDR3 region has 13 residues. CDR3 protein: CASSAPLPYGYTF. The CDR3 bases are TGTGCCAGCAGCGCACCTTTACCTTATGGCTACACCTTC.

The V call is TRBV30, the J call TRBJ1-2; D uncertain. This CDR3 is built from 13 residues. The germline gives CDR1 GTSNPN, CDR2 SVGIG (reference sequence). Between the trimmed V and J ends, which lost 0 bases and 10 bases, there was a span of 15 bases. The CDR3 region has the DNA TGTGCCTGGAGTGTACCTTTCCCGGGAGTCTACACCTTC. Protein sequence: CAWSVPFPGVYTF.

This chain joins TRBV27 and TRBJ1-4; 10 positions agree with TRBD1. The CDR3 contains 16 residues. V dropped 8 bases and J dropped 8; count of bases not matched to a gene: 14. The germline gives CDR1 MNHEY, CDR2 SMNVEV (reference sequence). CDR3 nucleotide sequence: TGTGCCAGCGATGGGACAGGGGATCGTAGTAGGGAAAAACTGTTTTTT. Its translation is CASDGTGDRSREKLFF.

This clone was picked up one time. The chain uses TRBV27 and TRBJ1-5, with 7 bases that match TRBD1. CDR1 is MNHEY, CDR2 SMNVEV, per germline (reference sequence). This CDR3 contains 15 residues. The V and J ends lost 6 bases and 0 bases, in that order; junction bases with no gene match: 5. The CDR3 spells CASRPGQDSNQPQHF. The DNA of the CDR3 is TGTGCCAGCAGACCCGGACAGGATAGCAATCAGCCCCAGCATTTT.

This chain joins TRBV5-3 and TRBJ1-5; D is unresolved. TRBV5-3 is reported as an ORF; its role is uncertain. This CDR3 is built from 17 residues. V lost 0 bases and J lost 6, with 19 bases in between. CDR3 in DNA: TGTGCCAGAAGCTTGGGGTCAAATCGTGGTAGGAGTCAGCCCCAGCATTTT. It yields the protein CARSLGSNRGRSQPQHF.

V usage is TRBV5-6 and J usage is TRBJ2-3; 7 bases line up with TRBD2. Per the germline V gene, CDR1 is SGHDT and CDR2 is YYEEEE. CDR3 length: 16 residues. The V segment lost 3 bases and the J segment 5 bases; nucleotides outside the gene matches: 12. The CDR3 DNA sequence: TGTGCCAGCAGCTGGGGAGCGGGGCCACCGATAGATACGCAGTATTTT. Amino acids: CASSWGAGPPIDTQYF.

The chain couples TRBV5-1 to TRBJ2-7; 7 nucleotides match TRBD2. Looked up from germline, CDR1 is SGHRS and CDR2 is YFSETQ. After removal of 4 bases from V and 2 bases from J, the junction contained 12 bases not matched to a gene. The CDR3 contains 16 residues. The CDR3 coding sequence is TGCGCCAGCAGCCCTCGGGGTGCGGGGGAACCCTACGAGCAGTACTTC. It is translated as CASSPRGAGEPYEQYF.

The CDR3 protein is CASSHGGTYEQYF. Written as DNA, the CDR3 is TGTGCCAGCAGCCACGGCGGGACCTACGAGCAGTACTTC. The chain combines TRBV27 with TRBJ2-7, with D maybe TRBD2 (6 bases). Germline V lookup: CDR1 MNHEY, CDR2 SMNVEV (reference sequence). Trimming pared 6 bases from V and 2 bases from J, leaving 11 bases between. The CDR3 runs to 13 residues.

The chain recombines TRBV7-2 with TRBJ2-7; D remains unclear. Germline CDR1 SGHTA, CDR2 FQGNSA. V dropped 5 bases and J dropped 2 bases, with 7 bases sitting between them. The CDR3 extends over 12 amino acids. CDR3: CASSILPYEQYF. CDR3 sequence (DNA): TGTGCCAGCAGCATACTACCCTACGAGCAGTACTTC.

The chain uses TRBV2 and TRBJ2-3, with no clear D. Germline V gene sequence: CDR1 SNHLY, CDR2 FYNNEI. V lost 6 bases, J lost 0 bases, and 10 bases lay in between. The length of the CDR3 is 14 residues. The CDR3 region has the DNA TGTGCCAGCAGAAGGGCGGCTAGCACAGATACGCAGTATTTT. Protein product: CASRRAASTDTQYF.

In DNA, the CDR3 is TGTGCCAGCAGTAGCGACGGAGATGGCTACACCTTC. This encodes CASSSDGDGYTF. J is TRBJ1-2 and V is TRBV2; D gene uncertain. Germline CDR1 and CDR2: SNHLY and FYNNEI. The V end lost 5 bases, the J end lost 6 bases, and 10 bases lay between the germline ends. This CDR3 region has 12 residues.

The CDR3 loop reads CASSRGAGGPQETQYF. For the CDR3, the DNA is TGTGCCAGCAGCAGAGGAGCGGGAGGGCCCCAAGAGACCCAGTACTTC. J is TRBJ2-5 and V is TRBV9, with 10 bases matching TRBD2. Germline CDR1 and CDR2: SGDLS and YYNGEE. The CDR3 consists of 16 residues. V lost 4 bases, J lost 1 base, and 7 bases stayed unmatched.

The chain has TRBV7-9 and TRBJ2-5; D might be TRBD1 (5 bases). The DNA matches TRBJ2-7 better at its end, which makes the J call doubtful. Germline loops: CDR1 SEHNR, CDR2 FQNEAQ (reference sequence). CDR3 length: 14 amino acids. The CDR3 reads CASSPTARGYEQYF. The CDR3 DNA reads TGTGCCAGCAGCCCGACAGCCCGCGGTTACGAGCAGTACTTC.

J is TRBJ1-5 and V is TRBV5-1; D call uncertain. V gave up 1 base and J gave up 3 bases, with 11 bases separating them. The CDR3 runs 15 residues. Germline CDR1 is SGHRS and CDR2 is YFSETQ. The CDR3 loop is CASSLISGHNQPQHF. The CDR3 coding sequence is TGCGCCAGCAGCTTGATAAGTGGGCACAATCAGCCCCAGCATTTT.

The chain links TRBV18 to TRBJ2-1, with TRBD2 matching 13 bases. Germline assignment: CDR1 KGHSH and CDR2 LQKENI. Trimming cost V 3 bases and J 8 bases; bases outside gene matches: 7. The CDR3 is 16 amino acids. CDR3 sequence: CASSPRTSGRNDEQFF. CDR3 nucleotides: TGTGCCAGCTCACCCCGGACTAGCGGGAGAAATGATGAGCAGTTCTTC.

The chain employs TRBV30 and TRBJ1-2; 7 nucleotides line up with TRBD1. Germline-derived CDR1 and CDR2 are GTSNPN and SVGIG (reference sequence). The CDR3 spans 14 residues. V was pared by 0 bases and J by 8 bases, with 9 bases of the junction left unmatched. The CDR3 spells CAWSVLGGVGGYTF. As DNA, the CDR3 is TGTGCCTGGAGTGTACTAGGGGGCGTGGGGGGCTACACCTTC. The whole variable domain, remainder taken from reference TRBV30 and TRBJ1-2, is SQTIHQWPATLVQPVGSPLSLECTVEGTSNPNLYWYRQAAGRGLQLLFYSVGIGQISSEVPQNLSASRPQDRQFILSSKKLLLSDSGFYLCAWSVLGGVGGYTFGSGTRLTVV.

The gene calls are TRBV6-1 and TRBJ2-7; no definite D call. The CDR3 has 15 residues. The germline gives CDR1 MNHNS, CDR2 SASEGT. V was trimmed by 1 base and J by 1 base, leaving 11 bases between them. CDR3 sequence reads: CASSEVEGRSYEQYF. CDR3 bases: TGTGCCAGCAGTGAAGTAGAAGGCAGATCCTACGAGCAGTACTTC.

Comment on this clone: Compared with germline, one end of the junction differs, possibly owing to a read error. This chain uses TRBV7-9 with TRBJ1-1; a possible D gene is TRBD1 (5 bases). The CDR3 runs to 14 residues. The germline V gene has CDR1 SEHNR and CDR2 FQNEAQ (reference sequence). CDR3 residues: CASSSLGGAADAFF. In DNA, the CDR3 is TGTGCCAGCAGCTCATTGGGAGGGGCGGCTGACGCTTTCTTT.